This T cell receptor beta chain was sequenced in a study of CD8 T cells in ankylosing spondylitis (dated by TCRdb to 2017 to 2019). About the full investigation: The study profiled T cell receptor beta repertoires in healthy donors and ankylosing spondylitis patients to find disease-linked TCR variants. In total, the full study cohort was made up of 110 or so healthy donors and more than 20 ankylosing spondylitis patients. Peripheral blood was sampled, and synovial fluid was additionally collected from ankylosing spondylitis patients.

The full study reports these points: Some of the motif variants had been reported before in the synovial fluid and blood of reactive arthritis patients, a finding that suggests common disease-initiation mechanisms. A TCR beta motif of about 8 highly homologous amino acid variants appeared characteristic of blood from ankylosing spondylitis patients. The disease-linked clones were reported to be significantly enriched in matched synovial fluid samples from ankylosing spondylitis patients. A CD8+ phenotype was shown by the disease-linked clones, which were found at relatively low frequencies in peripheral blood.

For sequencing, an Illumina HiSeq 2500 was employed. Quantitative 5'-RACE with molecular barcodes was used to prepare TCR beta libraries. The paper's data handling went like this. To identify disease-linked TCR variants, a new computational method was used, one built on a probabilistic model of VDJ rearrangement. Using fastp at Q25 and MiXCR, TCRdb reprocessed the public reads and kept productive beta chains. Rows are unified per CDR3 protein, each entry keeping the most common DNA and genes. TCRdb, rather than the study authors, made the V and J calls. The sample yields tens of thousands of distinct CDR3 sequences; roughly 10% were counted once. About 30% of the sample is held by the ten biggest clonotypes. This clonotype was counted only a few times. Its antigen target is currently unknown. Per-base qualities were not stored, and no clone one base away is much larger. Taken from cysteine to phenylalanine, the CDR3 has 12 residues. Only CDR3 DNA remains: 36 bases, in frame from the first base. The V and J ends are trimmed by 1 base and 7 bases, leaving 4 bases between them. The germline V gene (reference sequence) sets CDR1 to MNHEY and CDR2 to SMNVEV.

This receptor was taken from a male donor with ankylosing spondylitis. The chain employs TRBV27 and TRBJ1-4, with an unclear D gene assignment. The sequenced material came from blood, either unsorted or a sorted T cell fraction (not recorded which). The CDR3 amino acid sequence is: CASSLFGEKLFF. The DNA sequence reads TGTGCCAGCAGTTTATTCGGTGAAAAACTGTTTTTT.